Sequencing of this T cell receptor (beta chain) was carried out in a study of control samples from healthy donors and cancer patients. Repertoires were generated with immunoSEQ multiplex PCR, while TCRdb's copy carries only in-frame clones and drops some. This table has 130,000 to 150,000 clones, around 94% appearing once. V was shortened by 1 base and J by 5 bases, with 14 bases between the two germline ends. Germline values: CDR1 LNHDA, CDR2 SQIVND (reference sequence). There are 15 residues in the CDR3. This TCR came from a man in his 60s with colorectal cancer. Input material: PBMCs. The chain joins TRBV19 to TRBJ2-5; D uncertain. CDR3 nucleotides: TGTGCCAGTAGTATAGGGGAAACTGGGGTCGAGACCCAGTACTTC. It codes for CASSIGETGVETQYF.